This section outlines one T cell receptor beta chain sequence together with its context. Its cognate antigen is unknown. The record originates from a study of blood T cells in healthy people across ages. The study, taken as a whole, reports: With unsorted PBMCs, a conclusive comparison of naive versus antigen-experienced cells was not possible. Changes in expanded clonotypes were possibly confounded, as the CMV status of donors was unknown.

The CDR3 is made up of 15 amino acids. Trimming pared 6 bases from V and 8 bases from J, leaving 20 bases between. The germline gives CDR1 MNHEY, CDR2 SMNVEV (reference sequence). Through a sample-barcoded 5' primer and a J-beta primer mix, a second PCR was run for roughly 7 to 11 cycles. At least 3 million CDR3-containing paired-end reads were obtained per sample. TCRdb independently ran MiXCR on the 5' RACE reads; one entry per CDR3 protein. The table has over 950,000 distinct CDR3 sequences, about two fifths seen once. V is TRBV27 and J is TRBJ2-1, with TRBD2 as a possible D gene (7 bases). This clonotype originated in a young man in good health. Sequenced: blood. The CDR3 DNA sequence: TGTGCCAGCAGCCCCGTGCGGGGGCCGCGGGATGAGCAGTTCTTC. This gives the protein CASSPVRGPRDEQFF.